The source of this T cell receptor beta chain is a study of pediatric ulcerative colitis. Study-level results: Clonal expansions reduced rectal repertoire diversity in acute severe colitis. All ulcerative colitis patients, but no controls, carried two rectal clonotypes.

Germline V gives CDR1 SNHLY, CDR2 FYNNEI. CDR3 length: 12 amino acids. V was pared by 8 bases and J by 4 bases, with 12 bases between. One to two pinch biopsies were taken from the rectum during colonoscopy. Notes on this clone: What it binds is not known.

This was a survey-level run. Clones were sequenced by immunoSEQ multiplex PCR, and TCRdb holds only the in-frame ones, with some missing. The sample shows some 43,000 clones, under 80% of them seen only once. Specimen: gut tissue. This sequence originates from a girl between 10 and 17 years old with moderate ulcerative colitis. The V gene is TRBV2, the J gene TRBJ2-7, with D unresolved. CDR3 amino acids: CASANLVYEQYF. The CDR3 coding sequence is TGTGCCAGCGCGAACCTGGTTTACGAGCAGTACTTC.